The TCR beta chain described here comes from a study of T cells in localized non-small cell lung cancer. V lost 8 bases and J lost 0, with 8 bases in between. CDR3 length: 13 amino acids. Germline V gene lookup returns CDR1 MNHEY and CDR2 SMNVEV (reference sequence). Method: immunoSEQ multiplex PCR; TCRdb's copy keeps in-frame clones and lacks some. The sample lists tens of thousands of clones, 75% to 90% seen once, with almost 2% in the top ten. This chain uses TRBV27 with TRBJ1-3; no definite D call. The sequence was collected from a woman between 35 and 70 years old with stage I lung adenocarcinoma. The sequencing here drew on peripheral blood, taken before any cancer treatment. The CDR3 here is CASRGFSGNTIYF. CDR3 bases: TGTGCCAGCCGAGGGTTCTCTGGAAACACCATATATTTT.